The 32 T cell receptor beta chains below come from one sample, sequenced in a study of vaccination effects on CD4 cells after COVID-19. It was after roughly 11 days of culture that CD4+ T cells were isolated. These receptors' antigens are unknown. Generated by immunoSEQ multiplex PCR, the TCRdb table keeps only in-frame clones and is missing some. The sample records about 35,000 clones, around 63% being singletons. The sequencing here drew on CD4+ T cells from PBMCs cultured without peptide, taken before COVID-19 vaccination. These receptor sequences come from a human donor who received a COVID-19 vaccine.

In its sample, this clone was seen a few times. The V and J genes are TRBV14 and TRBJ1-5; 7 bases map to TRBD1. Germline lookup yields CDR1 SGHDN and CDR2 FVKESK. The CDR3 is 14 residues long. With V trimmed by 8 bases and J by 8 bases, 12 bases remained unmatched. CDR3 protein: CASAGGGNDEPQHF. The CDR3 nucleotides are TGTGCCAGCGCGGGAGGGGGCAATGACGAGCCCCAGCATTTT.

V is TRBV10-2 and J is TRBJ1-6, with D perhaps TRBD1 (6 bases). Deletions cut 0 bases from V and 12 bases from J, with 9 bases between. The germline CDR1 and CDR2 sequences are WSHSY and SAAADI. CDR3 length: 13 residues. In nucleotides, the CDR3 is TGCGCCAGCAGTGAGTCAGCAGGGGTACCCCTCCACTTT. Its protein product is CASSESAGVPLHF.

This clone was detected only once. The chain joins TRBV6-6 to TRBJ2-7, with D possibly matching TRBD1 (6 bases). The CDR3 sequence is 14 residues long. V shed 2 bases and J shed 5 bases, with 13 bases lying between them. The V gene's germline CDR1 is MNHNY and CDR2 SVGAGI (reference sequence). CDR3 sequence (DNA): TGTGCCAGCAGTTACGGGCAGGGGAGCCACGAGCAGTACTTC. Amino acids: CASSYGQGSHEQYF.

This clone occurred a few times. The genes are TRBV15 and TRBJ1-1, with D perhaps TRBD1 (5 bases). V shed 1 base and J shed 6 bases, with 12 bases lying between them. The germline V gene encodes CDR1 LNHNV and CDR2 YYDKDF (reference sequence). The CDR3 has 14 amino acids. This chain's CDR3 is CATSRAIVGAEAFF. The CDR3 DNA sequence: TGTGCCACCAGCAGAGCGATCGTAGGGGCTGAAGCTTTCTTT.

The V and J genes are TRBV7-7 and TRBJ2-2; the D is unclear. CDR1 and CDR2 from the germline V gene are SSHAT and FNYEAQ (reference sequence). Between the trimmed V and J ends, which lost 4 bases and 3 bases, there was a span of 9 bases. CDR3 size: 14 residues. The CDR3 DNA reads as TGTGCCAGCAGCTCCAATGTGCACACCGGGGAGCTGTTTTTT. Translation: CASSSNVHTGELFF.

The V call is TRBV14, the J call TRBJ2-4; D remains unclear. Germline CDR1 is SGHDN and CDR2 is FVKESK. V was shortened by 0 bases and J by 7 bases, with 4 bases between the two germline ends. The CDR3 totals 12 residues. The CDR3 DNA is TGTGCCAGCAGCCAAGACCGGAACATTCAGTACTTC. It specifies CASSQDRNIQYF.

V is TRBV3-1 (or the pseudogene TRBV3-2) and J is TRBJ2-7; 11 bases fit TRBD2. The CDR3 contains 16 residues. The ends lost 2 bases at V and 1 base at J; junction bases unmatched: 4. CDR1 LGHDT and CDR2 YNNKEL come from the germline V gene (reference sequence). This chain's CDR3 is CASSQFSGGESYEQYF. The CDR3 coding sequence is TGTGCCAGCAGCCAATTTAGCGGGGGGGAATCCTACGAGCAGTACTTC.

This chain connects TRBV12-5 to TRBJ2-7; the D gene is possibly TRBD2 (6 bases). Germline V gene sequence: CDR1 LGHNT, CDR2 FRNRAP. The V end lost 4 bases, the J end lost 6 bases, and 13 bases lay between the germline ends. The CDR3 totals 13 residues. The CDR3 protein is CASGSSVEGEQYF. The CDR3 DNA reads TGTGCTAGTGGTTCTTCCGTGGAGGGCGAGCAGTACTTC.

This rearrangement joins TRBV5-1 to TRBJ2-1; 8 bases map to TRBD1. From germline, CDR1 is SGHRS and CDR2 YFSETQ. Trimming cost V 4 bases and J 11 bases; bases outside gene matches: 14. The CDR3 runs to 15 residues. The CDR3 loop is CASSAGTGQYKKQFF. The CDR3 DNA reads TGCGCCAGCAGCGCTGGGACAGGCCAGTACAAGAAGCAGTTCTTC.

J is TRBJ1-2 and V is TRBV9; 11 nucleotides match TRBD1. The germline V gene has CDR1 SGDLS and CDR2 YYNGEE. Trimming took 4 bases from V and 5 from J; bases not matched to a gene: 10. The CDR3 is 16 residues long. In nucleotides, the CDR3 is TGTGCCAGCAGCCAGGGGGGGACAGGGGGAAAGTATGGCTACACCTTC. Translation: CASSQGGTGGKYGYTF.

The chain has TRBV18 and TRBJ2-3; TRBD2 matches at 10 bases. With V trimmed by 1 base and J by 8 bases, 3 bases remained unmatched. This CDR3 spans 14 amino acids. CDR1 and CDR2 from the germline V gene are KGHSH and LQKENI. This chain's CDR3 is CASSPQREGGTQYF. The CDR3 DNA reads as TGTGCCAGCTCACCACAGCGGGAGGGTGGTACGCAGTATTTT.

This clone was detected a few times. The chain couples TRBV2 to TRBJ1-5; D is possibly TRBD1 (6 bases). The V end was cut by 6 bases, the J end by 6 bases, with 15 bases between. Germline values: CDR1 SNHLY, CDR2 FYNNEI. CDR3 length equals 14 residues. CDR3 loop: CASRATQGFQPQHF. CDR3 bases: TGTGCCAGCAGGGCAACTCAGGGGTTTCAGCCCCAGCATTTT. The variable domain in full, completed from reference TRBV2 and TRBJ1-5, reads EPEVTQTPSHQVTQMGQEVILRCVPISNHLYFYWYRQILGQKVEFLVSFYNNEISEKSEIFDDQFSVERPDGSNFTLKIRSTKLEDSAMYFCASRATQGFQPQHFGDGTRLSIL.

The CDR3 DNA reads TGTGCCAGCTCAACTTCGGAGGGCCGCTCCTACGAGCAGTACTTC. It yields the protein CASSTSEGRSYEQYF. The rearrangement joins TRBV18 to TRBJ2-7, with D perhaps matching TRBD2 (6 bases). Trimming pared 5 bases from V and 0 bases from J, leaving 14 bases between. Germline V CDR1 and CDR2: KGHSH, LQKENI. The CDR3 sequence is 15 residues long.

V is TRBV6-2 or TRBV6-3 and J is TRBJ2-7, with TRBD2 as a possible D gene (5 bases). This CDR3 contains 14 residues. CDR1 and CDR2 (germline): MNHEY, SVGEGT. Deletions cut 8 bases from V and 2 bases from J, with 16 bases between. CDR3: CASRRSGVAYEQYF. CDR3 sequence (DNA): TGTGCCAGCCGCCGATCCGGGGTCGCCTACGAGCAGTACTTC.

The rearrangement uses TRBV18 and TRBJ2-1; 7 nucleotides agree with TRBD1. This CDR3 is built from 16 residues. CDR1 and CDR2 (germline): KGHSH, LQKENI. V lost 3 bases to trimming and J lost 3 bases; unmatched junction nucleotides: 8. CDR3 protein: CASSPQITGDYNEQFF. CDR3 DNA: TGTGCCAGCTCACCTCAGATAACAGGGGACTACAATGAGCAGTTCTTC.

The chain uses TRBV3-1 (or the pseudogene TRBV3-2) and TRBJ2-7; no definite D call. V dropped 7 bases and J dropped 0 bases, with 10 bases sitting between them. Germline assignment: CDR1 LGHDT and CDR2 YNNKEL (reference sequence). The CDR3 contains 13 residues. The CDR3 reads CASIRAGSYEQYF. In nucleotides, the CDR3 is TGTGCCAGCATCCGGGCCGGCTCCTACGAGCAGTACTTC.

The chain couples TRBV30 to TRBJ2-6; D might be TRBD1 or TRBD2, each matching 6 bases. This CDR3 spans 15 amino acids. In germline, CDR1 is GTSNPN, CDR2 SVGIG (reference sequence). Trimming stripped 2 bases from V and 4 bases from J, with 12 bases between. The CDR3 reads CAWSPGGAGANVLTF. In DNA form, the CDR3 reads TGTGCCTGGAGTCCCGGGGGCGCCGGGGCCAACGTCCTGACTTTC. Looking up the rest from reference TRBV30 and TRBJ2-6 gives the full variable domain: SQTIHQWPATLVQPVGSPLSLECTVEGTSNPNLYWYRQAAGRGLQLLFYSVGIGQISSEVPQNLSASRPQDRQFILSSKKLLLSDSGFYLCAWSPGGAGANVLTFGAGSRLTVL.

The rearrangement links TRBV5-8 to TRBJ2-2; D may correspond to TRBD1 or TRBD2 (6 bases each). The germline CDR1 and CDR2 sequences are SGHTS and YDEGEE. This CDR3 has 15 residues. V lost 1 base, J lost 5 bases, and 12 bases lay in between. CDR3 sequence (DNA): TGTGCCAGCAGCTTGTTAACGGGGGCGACCGGGGAGCTGTTTTTT. Translating gives CASSLLTGATGELFF.

CDR3 loop: CASSPTGVGNTIYF. In DNA, the CDR3 is TGTGCCAGCAGCCCAACAGGGGTTGGAAACACCATATATTTT. The chain joins TRBV7-9 to TRBJ1-3; 7 bases map to TRBD1. The J segment lost 3 bases and the V segment lost 5 bases, leaving 4 bases of the junction unmatched. The CDR3 has 14 residues. CDR1 is SEHNR and CDR2 is FQNEAQ in the germline V gene (reference sequence).

The CDR3 sequence: CASSRATNEKLFF. The CDR3 DNA sequence: TGTGCCAGCAGCAGGGCAACTAATGAAAAACTGTTTTTT. The J gene is TRBJ1-4, the V gene TRBV21-1. TRBV21-1 is annotated as a pseudogene. CDR3 length equals 13 residues.

The rearrangement joins TRBV6-5 to TRBJ2-5, with 11 bases matching TRBD2. With 6 bases clipped from V and 4 bases from J, the junction kept 4 bases outside the gene matches. CDR3 length: 14 residues. Germline values: CDR1 MNHEY, CDR2 SVGAGI. CDR3 region: CASRLAGVLETQYF. For the CDR3, the DNA is TGTGCCAGCAGACTAGCGGGAGTACTAGAGACCCAGTACTTC.

The chain recombines TRBV18 with TRBJ2-1; D is unclear. The V gene's germline CDR1 is KGHSH and CDR2 LQKENI. The CDR3 extends over 12 amino acids. The V gene lost 3 bases and the J gene lost 6 bases, with 6 bases spanning the gap. The CDR3 protein is CASSPAANEQFF. CDR3 DNA: TGTGCCAGCTCACCCGCTGCCAATGAGCAGTTCTTC.

This clone was counted between two and nine times. The chain combines TRBV25-1 with TRBJ1-2; no definite D call. The CDR3 runs 13 residues. V lost 9 bases and J 5 bases, leaving 16 bases between the germline ends. Looked up from germline, CDR1 is MGHDK and CDR2 is SYGVNS. CDR3 protein: CASSTGQLYGYTF. In nucleotides, the CDR3 is TGTGCCAGTTCTACTGGGCAGCTATATGGCTACACCTTC.

The rearrangement links TRBV15 to TRBJ2-7; D is undetermined. Germline V gene data show CDR1 as LNHNV and CDR2 as YYDKDF (reference sequence). The CDR3 spans 15 residues. With 0 bases removed from V and 6 bases from J, the gap between germline ends came to 15 bases. CDR3 loop: CATSRDRIVPGEQYF. Written as DNA, the CDR3 is TGTGCCACCAGCAGAGATCGGATTGTCCCCGGCGAGCAGTACTTC.

Turning to this clone: An end of the junction does not agree with germline; a read error may underlie this. The chain joins TRBV14 to TRBJ1-2, with D possibly TRBD1 on 6 matching bases. Germline V lookup: CDR1 SGHDN, CDR2 FVKESK. The CDR3 spans 19 residues. The DNA of the CDR3 is TGTGTCAGCAGCCAAGAACCCCCCGGGTTAACAGGGATCTGGCGTGGCTACACCTTC. Protein product: CVSSQEPPGLTGIWRGYTF.

This clone was seen a few times. The gene calls are TRBV3-1 (or the pseudogene TRBV3-2) and TRBJ1-4; D may be TRBD1 (5 bases). V was cut by 0 bases and J by 10 bases, with 18 bases left in between. This CDR3 is 16 amino acids long. Germline CDR1 reads LGHDT; CDR2 reads YNNKEL (reference sequence). CDR3 residues: CASSQDLPSGEGKLFF. The CDR3 nucleotides read TGTGCCAGCAGCCAAGATCTTCCCTCGGGGGAAGGAAAACTGTTTTTT.

The genes are TRBV12-5 and TRBJ2-5; 9 positions agree with TRBD2. CDR1 and CDR2 from the germline V gene are LGHNT and FRNRAP. V lost 6 bases to trimming and J lost 5 bases; unmatched junction nucleotides: 16. There are 17 residues in the CDR3. The CDR3, as DNA: TGTGCTAGTGGGGACAGGCCTCCAGCGGGAGGCGGGGAGACCCAGTACTTC. It codes for CASGDRPPAGGGETQYF.

The V and J genes are TRBV6-5 and TRBJ2-5; possibly TRBD1 for D (6 bases). The CDR3 spans 11 residues. From germline, CDR1 is MNHEY and CDR2 SVGAGI. Between the trimmed V and J ends, which lost 11 bases and 3 bases, there was a span of 10 bases. DNA of the CDR3: TGTGCCGGACGGACAGAAGAGACCCAGTACTTC. It codes for CAGRTEETQYF.

The V gene is TRBV6-5, the J gene TRBJ1-3; 10 nucleotides match TRBD1. Germline CDR1 is MNHEY and CDR2 is SVGAGI. The V and J ends lost 6 bases and 8 bases, in that order; junction bases with no gene match: 7. This CDR3 contains 14 residues. The DNA for the CDR3 is TGTGCCAGCAGGCTTCGGGACAGGGGTGACACCATATATTTT. Its translation: CASRLRDRGDTIYF.

As DNA, the CDR3 is TGTGCCAGCAGCCAAGCTACTGGGGCTGGAAACACCATATATTTT. It specifies CASSQATGAGNTIYF. The V gene is TRBV3-1 (or the pseudogene TRBV3-2), the J gene TRBJ1-3; D is undetermined. Trimming cost V 1 base and J 2 bases, with 9 bases left between them. Germline assignment: CDR1 LGHDT and CDR2 YNNKEL (reference sequence). The CDR3 is made up of 15 amino acids.

The chain uses TRBV6-5 and TRBJ2-3; no clear D gene. Germline-derived CDR1 and CDR2 are MNHEY and SVGAGI. The CDR3 is 13 amino acids. Trimming took off 5 bases at V and 7 bases at J, with 13 bases between the two ends. The CDR3 bases are TGTGCCAGCAGTCCCCTCGGTGTGAATACGCAGTATTTT. It yields the protein CASSPLGVNTQYF.

This chain connects TRBV11-2 to TRBJ2-3; TRBD1 is a possible D gene (6 bases). V shed 0 bases and J shed 4 bases, with 11 bases lying between them. CDR1 SGHAT and CDR2 FQNNGV come from the germline V gene. The CDR3 loop spans 15 amino acids. The CDR3 DNA follows: TGTGCCAGCAGCTTAGACAGGGGTCGCCCAGATACGCAGTATTTT. Protein: CASSLDRGRPDTQYF.